This T cell receptor (beta chain) stems from a study of T cells in Graves' hyperthyroidism and ophthalmopathy. At the level of the study: Sampling of peripheral blood happened at initial diagnosis, prior to any treatment.

Germline assignment: CDR1 SGHTA and CDR2 FQGNSA. The CDR3 has 18 residues. Between the trimmed V and J ends, which lost 0 bases and 2 bases, there was a span of 20 bases. RNA transcripts provided the source from which TCR beta CDR3 regions were amplified. The HTBI set primed first-round TCR CDR3 RT-PCR. TCRdb re-analysed the multiplex PCR reads in MiXCR, keeping a single row per CDR3 protein. The table lists hundreds of thousands of distinct CDR3 sequences, 38% of them singletons. The source is a man aged 18 to 30 with Graves' hyperthyroidism. The chain carries TRBV7-2 and TRBJ2-7; D not resolved. Sequencing used blood. The CDR3 DNA sequence: TGTGCCAGCAGCTTAGCCGCCTTGACCAAGGTGACTGCCTACGAGCAGTACTTC. It specifies CASSLAALTKVTAYEQYF.